Listed here are 23 T cell receptor beta chains from one sample, sequenced in a study of blood T cell repertoires in COVID-19 (dated by TCRdb to 2018 to 2020). The method was the immunoSEQ multiplex PCR assay. In TCRdb, the immuneACCESS table is reduced to in-frame sequences with V and J assigned. These tables do not hold every clone; where another copy was compared, an unresolved V gene accounts for under half, and the others remain unexplained. The table for this sample lists some 220,000 clones; 92% of them were counted only once. Of the sample, 0.83% is held by the ten largest clones. Sequencing was carried out using peripheral blood. Receptors originate from a man aged 25-40 years with COVID-19, enrolled during active disease.

The J gene is TRBJ1-1, the V gene TRBV23-1; D possibly corresponds to TRBD1 (6 bases). TRBV23-1 is an open reading frame whose function is uncertain. V lost 4 bases, J lost 0 bases, and 21 bases lay in between. There are 18 residues in the CDR3. CDR3: CASSLQQGRDHMNTEAFF. CDR3 DNA sequence: TGCGCCAGCAGTCTCCAACAGGGCCGGGACCACATGAACACTGAAGCTTTCTTT.

This chain uses TRBV11-3 with TRBJ2-5; no definite D call. Looked up from germline, CDR1 is SGHNT and CDR2 is YENEEA. V was clipped by 5 bases and J by 5 bases, with 12 bases between them. The CDR3 runs 13 residues. CDR3 bases: TGTGCCAGCAGCCAACGGGTTGGCGAGACCCAGTACTTC. This codes for CASSQRVGETQYF.

Only one count was recorded for this clone. This chain uses TRBV4-1 with TRBJ2-5; the match to TRBD2 covers 7 bases. CDR1 is MGHRA and CDR2 is YSYEKL in the germline V gene. With V trimmed by 4 bases and J by 2 bases, 7 bases remained unmatched. The CDR3 spans 15 residues. The CDR3 region has the DNA TGCGCCAGCAGCCTCCTCGGGACTACTCAAGAGACCCAGTACTTC. Translated, it gives CASSLLGTTQETQYF.

V gene TRBV9 combines with J gene TRBJ2-5; 13 nucleotides agree with TRBD2. Germline assignment: CDR1 SGDLS and CDR2 YYNGEE. The CDR3 has 17 residues. V lost 0 bases and J lost 1; bases outside the gene matches: 3. The CDR3, as DNA: TGTGCCAGCAGCGTAGGTGGACTAGCGGGGGCCCAAGAGACCCAGTACTTC. It specifies CASSVGGLAGAQETQYF.

This clone came up once. This chain uses TRBV6-5 with TRBJ1-2; possible D gene TRBD1, 5 bases. The germline CDR1 and CDR2 sequences are MNHEY and SVGAGI. The CDR3 has 13 amino acids. The ends were cut back, 6 bases at V and 6 bases at J, with 14 bases in the middle. CDR3 sequence (DNA): TGTGCCAGCAGAATAACCGGGGGGGATGGCTACACCTTC. This translates into CASRITGGDGYTF.

V and J are TRBV19 and TRBJ1-1, with TRBD1 matching 7 bases. This CDR3 contains 15 residues. Germline-derived CDR1 and CDR2 are LNHDA and SQIVND (reference sequence). The trim removed 4 bases at V and 2 bases at J, leaving 7 bases unmatched. The chain's CDR3 is CASSSWDRRNTEAFF. CDR3 bases: TGTGCCAGTAGTAGTTGGGACAGACGAAACACTGAAGCTTTCTTT.

This clone was picked up one time. The J gene is TRBJ1-2, the V gene TRBV9, with D possibly being TRBD1 (6 bases). The CDR3 length is 15 residues. Trimming left V 0 bases short and J 1 base short, with 10 bases between. Per germline, CDR1 SGDLS and CDR2 YYNGEE. The CDR3 is CASSVGTEINYGYTF. Here the CDR3 DNA reads TGTGCCAGCAGCGTAGGGACAGAAATTAACTATGGCTACACCTTC.

The chain employs TRBV6-5 and TRBJ2-5, with D possibly being TRBD1 (6 bases). With 8 bases removed from V and 5 bases from J, the gap between germline ends came to 15 bases. The CDR3 totals 13 residues. The V gene's germline CDR1 is MNHEY and CDR2 SVGAGI. CDR3 protein: CASAGDILETQYF. CDR3 nucleotide sequence: TGTGCCAGCGCTGGGGACATTCTGGAGACCCAGTACTTC.

The chain links TRBV6-4 to TRBJ1-1, with D uncertain. The CDR3 is 12 amino acids. Germline V CDR1 and CDR2: MRHNA, SNTAGT. For the CDR3, the DNA is TGTGCAAACTTCCTAGCAGACACTGAAGCTTTCTTT. Protein sequence: CANFLADTEAFF.

The V gene is TRBV10-1, the J gene TRBJ1-1; maybe TRBD1 (5 bases). Germline assignment: CDR1 WNHNN and CDR2 SYGVQD (reference sequence). The CDR3 is made up of 16 amino acids. Trimming stripped 3 bases from V and 4 bases from J, with 18 bases between. CDR3 sequence (DNA): TGCGCCAGCAGTGATGGAGGGGAGGGTAAGGCCACTGAAGCTTTCTTT. This encodes CASSDGGEGKATEAFF.

This rearrangement joins TRBV3-1 (or the pseudogene TRBV3-2) to TRBJ2-5; 8 nucleotides match TRBD2. In germline, CDR1 is LGHDT, CDR2 YNNKEL (reference sequence). The CDR3 length is 17 residues. Trimming took 4 bases from V and 4 from J; bases not matched to a gene: 14. The CDR3 DNA reads as TGTGCCAGCAGCCTCAGAAGGGCGTCGGGGGGGGGAGAGACCCAGTACTTC. Translating gives CASSLRRASGGGETQYF.

In this sample, this clone turned up once. The rearrangement links TRBV7-3 to TRBJ2-6, with 9 bases that match TRBD1. The J segment lost 0 bases and the V segment lost 4 bases, leaving 4 bases of the junction unmatched. The CDR3 is 17 residues long. Germline values: CDR1 SGHTA, CDR2 FQGTGA. CDR3 in amino acids: CASSSGTGYSGANVLTF. The CDR3 DNA is TGTGCCAGCAGCTCCGGGACAGGGTACTCTGGGGCCAACGTCCTGACTTTC.

The rearrangement joins TRBV5-6 to TRBJ2-7, with 13 bases aligning to TRBD2. This CDR3 has 19 residues. Looked up from germline, CDR1 is SGHDT and CDR2 is YYEEEE. V dropped 1 base and J dropped 0; count of bases not matched to a gene: 10. CDR3 sequence (DNA): TGTGCCAGCAGCTTGTTCGTGGGACTAGCGGGGCTAAGCTCCTACGAGCAGTACTTC. Its translation is CASSLFVGLAGLSSYEQYF.

The chain has TRBV7-2 and TRBJ1-3; 9 nucleotides align to TRBD1. V lost 4 bases and J lost 4; bases outside the gene matches: 8. Germline V lookup: CDR1 SGHTA, CDR2 FQGNSA. The CDR3 covers 16 residues. CDR3 nucleotides: TGTGCCAGCAGCTCCCGGGACAGGGTATTCGGAAACACCATATATTTT. Protein: CASSSRDRVFGNTIYF.

CDR3 protein: CASSAGLRTNEKLFF. CDR3 in DNA: TGCGCCAGCAGCGCGGGACTGCGCACTAATGAAAAACTGTTTTTT. The chain has TRBV5-1 and TRBJ1-4, with D possibly being TRBD1 (5 bases). Trimming pared 4 bases from V and 2 bases from J, leaving 12 bases between. This CDR3 spans 15 amino acids. The germline V gene has CDR1 SGHRS and CDR2 YFSETQ.

V gene TRBV6-5 combines with J gene TRBJ2-2; D possibly corresponds to TRBD1 (5 bases). The CDR3 has 15 residues. Germline values: CDR1 MNHEY, CDR2 SVGAGI. V shed 7 bases and J shed 4 bases, with 16 bases lying between them. The CDR3 DNA reads as TGTGCCAGCAAAGTATCAGGGTTGAGCACCGGGGAGCTGTTTTTT. Its translation: CASKVSGLSTGELFF.

This chain connects TRBV9 to TRBJ1-2, with 12 positions matching TRBD1. V was clipped by 0 bases and J by 7 bases; unmatched bases: 4. Germline V gives CDR1 SGDLS, CDR2 YYNGEE. This CDR3 spans 15 amino acids. CDR3: CASSVAGTGGSGYTF. The DNA for the CDR3 is TGTGCCAGCAGCGTAGCCGGGACAGGGGGCTCTGGCTACACCTTC.

The chain has TRBV4-1 and TRBJ1-6; TRBD1 matches 8 bases. With 0 bases clipped from V and 0 bases from J, the junction kept 16 bases outside the gene matches. The CDR3 consists of 22 residues. Germline values: CDR1 MGHRA, CDR2 YSYEKL. In DNA form, the CDR3 reads TGCGCCAGCAGCCAAGAATCCCCACCAGGGGGCCACATTAGCTCCTATAATTCACCCCTCCACTTT. Amino acid sequence: CASSQESPPGGHISSYNSPLHF.

The chain carries TRBV5-1 and TRBJ2-2; 8 nucleotides match TRBD1. V was pared by 4 bases and J by 2 bases, with 10 bases of the junction left unmatched. Germline V gene lookup returns CDR1 SGHRS and CDR2 YFSETQ. This CDR3 comprises 17 residues. CDR3 nucleotide sequence: TGCGCCAGCAGCCGCATCCCGACAGGGGAAAACACCGGGGAGCTGTTTTTT. It yields the protein CASSRIPTGENTGELFF.

V is TRBV12-5 and J is TRBJ2-1; D is perhaps TRBD1 (6 bases). Germline CDR1 LGHNT, CDR2 FRNRAP. The CDR3 totals 15 residues. The V and J ends lost 4 bases and 4 bases respectively, with 14 bases between them. The CDR3 here is CASGSPPQGYNEQFF. In DNA form, the CDR3 reads TGTGCTAGTGGTTCCCCCCCCCAGGGGTACAATGAGCAGTTCTTC.

The chain combines TRBV6-5 with TRBJ1-2; possible D gene TRBD1, 6 bases. V shed 6 bases and J shed 4 bases, with 12 bases lying between them. CDR1 and CDR2 from the germline V gene are MNHEY and SVGAGI. This CDR3 has 13 amino acids. The CDR3 reads CASSTGPLYGYTF. The CDR3 DNA reads as TGTGCCAGCAGCACAGGGCCGCTCTATGGCTACACCTTC.

This chain joins TRBV19 and TRBJ2-5; maybe TRBD2 (7 bases). The V end was cut by 3 bases, the J end by 1 base, with 21 bases between. The CDR3 contains 18 residues. The germline V gene has CDR1 LNHDA and CDR2 SQIVND (reference sequence). CDR3 amino acids: CASSIYVAGGLFQETQYF. CDR3 sequence (DNA): TGTGCCAGTAGTATCTACGTGGCCGGGGGGCTCTTCCAAGAGACCCAGTACTTC.

V is TRBV6-5 and J is TRBJ1-1; 7 bases line up with TRBD1. The CDR3 has 13 amino acids. Per germline, CDR1 MNHEY and CDR2 SVGAGI. Unmatched junction bases numbered 2, after V lost 6 bases and J lost 1 base. In DNA form, the CDR3 reads TGTGCCAGCAGCGGGACAGCGAACACTGAAGCTTTCTTT. It encodes CASSGTANTEAFF.